The following is a TCR beta chain sequence with its context. There is no known antigen for this receptor. No base quality values were provided; no much bigger clone lies one nucleotide off. CDR3 length: 15 amino acids, cysteine to phenylalanine. This entry keeps only the CDR3 DNA: 45 bases, framed from base 1. V gives up 6 bases and J gives up 9 bases, and the segment between their germline ends measures 24 bases. The germline V gene provides CDR1 SQVTM and CDR2 ANQGSEA. The record originates from a study of tumor-infiltrating lymphocytes in primary liver carcinoma (dated by TCRdb to about 2017). Regarding the study in general: Between November 2015 and 2016, roughly five patients in China with histopathologically diagnosed primary liver carcinoma had their tumors surgically resected. Hepatocellular carcinoma (four) or combined HCC and intrahepatic cholangiocarcinoma (one) was present in the five patients, who were three men and two women aged 30 to 69 years. The tumors of the five patients were staged as T1-T3 N0M0, with maximum diameters ranging from roughly 4.2 to 11 cm. Each sample produced roughly 3.65 to 7.13 million productive TCRbeta reads, and read depth showed no significant difference between tissue types. TCRbeta repertoire sequencing, expression microarrays and whole-exome sequencing were combined in the study across five regions of each liver tumor, with adjacent normal tissue and blood also included. A total of 35 or so specimens from 5 patients, comprising some 25 tumor regions, 5 adjacent noncancerous liver tissues and 5 peripheral blood samples, were covered by TCRbeta repertoire sequencing. Repertoires from technical replicates were highly reproducible, with mean shared-clone rates about 0.88 and correlation coefficients above 0.95. The research as a whole found: Since the samples were bulk and unsorted, there was no way to compare CD4+ and CD8+ T cell repertoires. Only four or five patients were included in the study, and the authors note that the findings should be validated in a larger study. Only the TCR beta chain was sequenced, so true repertoire diversity is likely underestimated because unpaired alpha chains were not captured. Repertoire overlap was found to be higher between tumor regions (mean roughly 36%) than between tumor-adjacent (around 17%) or tumor-blood (around 14%) pairs, consistent with antigen-driven expansion. Compared with blood, tumors had a significantly larger share of the repertoire taken up by the top 250 clones (p = 0.039).

Blood RNA was extracted from unsorted whole blood with TRIzol reagent; germline DNA came from the DNeasy Blood & Tissue kit. At the time of sampling, the patients were treatment-naive and had chronic HBV infection. Before surgery, roughly 4 milliliters of peripheral blood were collected into K2EDTA tubes. A constant-region primer and ProtoScript II reverse transcriptase were used to reverse-transcribe TCRbeta-specific cDNA from approximately 500 ng total RNA. TCRbeta libraries were built with three nested multiplex PCR rounds, a slightly modified ARM-PCR procedure. Each of the first two PCR rounds ran for approximately 10 cycles using multiplex TRBV1-TRBV30 forward primers together with a Cbeta reverse primer. Sample barcodes and Illumina adapters were added in a final 25-cycle PCR using Deep VentR polymerase. Before sequencing, amplicons of 200-500 bp were purified from gel using a QIAquick gel extraction kit. An Illumina HiSeq 2500 was used to sequence the TCRbeta amplicons, generating 250-bp paired-end reads. In the source study's methods: Reads were quality-trimmed with Trimmomatic v0.33, and paired reads were merged with FLASH v1.2.11 to recover full CDR3 sequences. V, D and J germline segments were assigned to the rearranged TCRbeta sequences using MiGEC v1.2.1b. VDJtools v1.0.0 computed clonotype statistics and Shannon-Wiener diversity indices. To cut down on sampling bias, every analysis after diversity analysis relied on just the 250 most abundant clonotypes from each sample. Starting from the raw public reads, TCRdb applied fastp trimming at Q25, assembled clones with MiXCR and retained in-frame beta chains. Each record represents a unique CDR3 protein, reported with the most common genes and DNA among its rows. TCRdb, not the original authors, processed these V and J calls. Across this sample there are 310,000 or so distinct CDR3 sequences, with approximately 65% seen only once. About 6% of the sample is in the top ten clones.

Sequences were obtained from peripheral blood. The sequence joins TRBV29-1 to TRBJ2-1, with the D gene not confidently named. The TCR comes from a man in his forties with primary liver carcinoma and hepatitis B virus infection. Here is the DNA: TGCAGCGTCGGGTTGGGGAATATCGTTTCCGGTGAGCAGTTCTTC. The encoded protein is CSVGLGNIVSGEQFF.